This T cell receptor beta chain stems from a study of spatial heterogeneity in lung cancer. Study background: Compared with alpha-chain sequences, beta-chain sequences were consistently detected in greater numbers. General study results and limits: At tumor resection, ubiquitous expanded TCRs were detected in blood more often than later.

Every TCR cDNA molecule bore its own unique molecular identifier. TCRdb itself ran the 5' RACE reads through MiXCR, one entry per CDR3 protein. The sample has over 45,000 distinct CDR3 sequences; less than 5.5% are singletons. Time point given: sample taken at primary tumor resection. Sequencing was performed on whole RNA extracted from tumor and nontumor lung tissue, or from frozen PBMC, and the material was left unsorted. The donor population consisted of approximately 68 patients with untreated, early-stage non-small cell lung cancer. This CDR3 spans 14 amino acids. The V end was cut by 10 bases, the J end by 2 bases, with 18 bases between. The germline gives CDR1 MNHNS, CDR2 SASEGT. As for this clonotype: No antigen is known for it. A read error may be the cause here, since a much bigger clone is one base away.

This clonotype was obtained from a male donor with early-stage non-small cell lung cancer. The sequenced sample was PBMCs, obtained at surgery. The chain links TRBV6-1 to TRBJ2-7; D remains ambiguous. The CDR3: CATSPENGPYEQYF. Written as DNA, the CDR3 is TGTGCCACCTCCCCGGAAAACGGCCCCTACGAGCAGTACTTC.